These T cell receptor beta chains were read from a single sample in a study of blood T cell repertoires in COVID-19. Generated by immunoSEQ multiplex PCR, the TCRdb table keeps only in-frame clones and is missing some. Of tens of thousands of clones in the sample, 86% are singletons; the top ten hold roughly 1.4%. Sequencing was performed on peripheral blood. Source of these receptors: a woman aged 55-70 years with acute or convalescent COVID-19. The CDR3 runs from the conserved cysteine through the conserved F or W. D genes are given only for firm matches. Where a row states a size, it is once, few, many or the class of an expanded clone; other rows omit it.

TGTGCCAGCAGTTCTCTAGCGGACACTTACAATGAGCAGTTCTTC	CASSSLADTYNEQFF	TRBV27	.	TRBJ2-1	TRBD2
TGTGCCAGCAGTTTGGGGGCCCTGGAGACCCAGTACTTC	CASSLGALETQYF	TRBV12-3/TRBV12-4	.	TRBJ2-5	.
TGTGCCAGCAGGCAGGGGTGGAACACCGGGGAGCTGTTTTTT	CASRQGWNTGELFF	TRBV2	.	TRBJ2-2	.
TGTGCCAGTAGTAATGCGGCAGGCAATCAGCCCCAGCATTTT	CASSNAAGNQPQHF	TRBV19	few	TRBJ1-5	.
TGTGCCAGCAGCCCCCCCGGGACAGGGGTGCTCGGGCAGTTCTTC	CASSPPGTGVLGQFF	TRBV28	.	TRBJ2-1	TRBD1
TGTGCCAGTAGTATCGCACAGGGCGATTTCACTGAAGCTTTCTTT	CASSIAQGDFTEAFF	TRBV19	.	TRBJ1-1	.
TGTGCCAGCAGCTTAATCCGGGACAGGGATACCAACACTGAAGCTTTCTTT	CASSLIRDRDTNTEAFF	TRBV7-8	.	TRBJ1-1	TRBD1
TGTGCCTGGAGTGCCCACCTAACAACTAATGAAAAACTGTTTTTT	CAWSAHLTTNEKLFF	TRBV30	.	TRBJ1-4	.
TGTGCCAGCAGCCACGGGGGAGGGAATCAGCCCCAGCATTTT	CASSHGGGNQPQHF	TRBV11-1	once	TRBJ1-5	.
TGTGCCAGCAGGAGGGGGCCCAGTCAGCCCCAGCATTTT	CASRRGPSQPQHF	TRBV2	.	TRBJ1-5	TRBD1
TGCGCCAGCAGGCTGGGCAGGGGGCCTTATAATTCACCCCTCCACTTT	CASRLGRGPYNSPLHF	TRBV5-1	.	TRBJ1-6	TRBD1
TGTGCCAGCAGCTTTGGACAGGGGGGAACTGAAGCTTTCTTT	CASSFGQGGTEAFF	TRBV3-1/TRBV3-2	.	TRBJ1-1	TRBD1
TGTGCCAGCAGCAGTGTCCGTCCTGGACAGGGGAGAGGTGAGCAGTTCTTC	CASSSVRPGQGRGEQFF	TRBV7-9	.	TRBJ2-1	TRBD1
TGTGCCTGGAGTGCCTGGGACAGCCAAGCTTTCTTT	CAWSAWDSQAFF	TRBV30	.	TRBJ1-1	TRBD1
TGTGCCAGCAGCCAAGATCGCCTAGCCTCATCCTACGAGCAGTACTTC	CASSQDRLASSYEQYF	TRBV3-1/TRBV3-2	once	TRBJ2-7	.
TGTGCCAGCAGCTCGGGACAGGGAACCTCTGGAAACACCATATATTTT	CASSSGQGTSGNTIYF	TRBV5-5	few	TRBJ1-3	TRBD1
TGTGCCAGCAGCCCGTGGACAGGCCGCGGGGTGAACGAGCAGTACTTC	CASSPWTGRGVNEQYF	TRBV3-1/TRBV3-2	.	TRBJ2-7	.
TGTGCCAGCAGCACGCCAGGAACTGGAAACACCATATATTTT	CASSTPGTGNTIYF	TRBV7-9	.	TRBJ1-3	.
TGTGCCAGCAGCCTTCAGACAGGATCCTACGAGCAGTACTTC	CASSLQTGSYEQYF	TRBV14	once	TRBJ2-7	.
TGTGCCAGCAGCTGGGGCAGCCCTAATGAAAAACTGTTTTTT	CASSWGSPNEKLFF	TRBV7-2	.	TRBJ1-4	.
TGTGCCAGCAGCTTAGCCCCTAGCGGGTCCTACAATGAGCAGTTCTTC	CASSLAPSGSYNEQFF	TRBV7-2	.	TRBJ2-1	TRBD2
TGTGCCACTTCCCTGGGGGTAAGCGGGACTGAAGCTTTCTTT	CATSLGVSGTEAFF	TRBV6-5	.	TRBJ1-1	.
TGTGCCAGCAGAGGGGACAAGCCCTATCTAGCCAAAAACATTCAGTACTTC	CASRGDKPYLAKNIQYF	TRBV28	.	TRBJ2-4	.
TGTGCCTGGAAGGGGACAGGGGTCTCCTACGAGCAGTACTTC	CAWKGTGVSYEQYF	TRBV30	.	TRBJ2-7	TRBD1
TGTGCTAGTGGTTTGCTTGGGGAGCTGTTTTTT	CASGLLGELFF	TRBV12-5	.	TRBJ2-2	.
TGCAGTGCTAGTGCGGTCAACACTGAAGCTTTCTTT	CSASAVNTEAFF	TRBV20-1	.	TRBJ1-1	.
TGTGCCAGCAGCAAGGACAGGGGGCCGGGAAACACCATATATTTT	CASSKDRGPGNTIYF	TRBV5-4	.	TRBJ1-3	TRBD1
TGCGCCAGCAGCTCACTAGTAAACGACAATGAGCAGTTCTTC	CASSSLVNDNEQFF	TRBV5-1	once	TRBJ2-1	.
TGTGCCAGCGGACTAGCGGGGGGGAATGAGCAGTTCTTC	CASGLAGGNEQFF	TRBV7-9	.	TRBJ2-1	TRBD2
TGTGCCAGCAGGGAGATACAGGGGCAAGGGCAGTTCTTC	CASREIQGQGQFF	TRBV6-5	.	TRBJ2-1	TRBD1
TGCGCCAGCAGCTTCGGACAGGGGGCTGGAAACACCATATATTTT	CASSFGQGAGNTIYF	TRBV5-1	once	TRBJ1-3	TRBD1
TGTGCCAGCAGTTCAGGGGGCTATCAGCCCCAGCATTTT	CASSSGGYQPQHF	TRBV12-3/TRBV12-4	.	TRBJ1-5	TRBD1
TGTGCCAGTTTACTAGCGCGAAACACAGATACGCAGTATTTT	CASLLARNTDTQYF	TRBV6-6	.	TRBJ2-3	TRBD2
.	CASSSSVSGTGAPYEQYF	TRBV28	.	TRBJ2-7	.
TGTGCCAGCAGCTTGCAGGGGATCACTGGAAACACCATATATTTT	CASSLQGITGNTIYF	TRBV5-4	.	TRBJ1-3	.
TGTGCCAGCAGAACAGGCTCAGAAGGTTATGGCTACACCTTC	CASRTGSEGYGYTF	TRBV28	.	TRBJ1-2	.
TGCGCCAGCAGCTTTACGGGTTACGAGCAGTACTTC	CASSFTGYEQYF	TRBV5-1	once	TRBJ2-7	.
TGTGCCAGCTCACCACGGGCGGGAGCCCCCTACGAGCAGTACTTC	CASSPRAGAPYEQYF	TRBV18	.	TRBJ2-7	TRBD2
TGCAGCGTCCTGACGGCGGGACGGGAGACCCAGTACTTC	CSVLTAGRETQYF	TRBV29-1	.	TRBJ2-5	.
TGCAGCGTTGTTCGACAACTGAACACTGAAGCTTTCTTT	CSVVRQLNTEAFF	TRBV29-1	.	TRBJ1-1	.
TGTGCCAGCAGGGGGGCGGACAGGGGCCCCAATCAGCCCCAGCATTTT	CASRGADRGPNQPQHF	TRBV2	.	TRBJ1-5	TRBD1
TGTGCCATCAGAGGAGATAGCAATCAGCCCCAGCATTTT	CAIRGDSNQPQHF	TRBV10-3	.	TRBJ1-5	.
TGTGCCAGCAGTTCGGGACAGGGGAAAACTTTCTTT	CASSSGQGKTFF	TRBV28	once	TRBJ1-1	TRBD1
TGTGCCTGGGACCAGGGGGTCAACAGCAATCAGCCCCAGCATTTT	CAWDQGVNSNQPQHF	TRBV30	.	TRBJ1-5	TRBD1
TGTGCCAGCCGCCCCAACAGGGCGAATGGCTACACCTTC	CASRPNRANGYTF	TRBV7-9	once	TRBJ1-2	.
TGTGCCAGCAGTTTAATGGACAGGGGGAATAATTCACCCCTCCACTTT	CASSLMDRGNNSPLHF	TRBV27	few	TRBJ1-6	TRBD1
TGTGCCAGTAGTATATACTACGGGACAGTTAATAACTATGGCTACACCTTC	CASSIYYGTVNNYGYTF	TRBV19	few	TRBJ1-2	TRBD1
TGCGCCAGCAGTGAATACAGGGGTGGACAGCCCCAGCATTTT	CASSEYRGGQPQHF	TRBV10-2	once	TRBJ1-5	TRBD1
TGTGCCATCAGGTCGGGGGAGACCGCAAATACGCAGTATTTT	CAIRSGETANTQYF	TRBV10-3	.	TRBJ2-3	.
TGTGCCAGCAGTTCGGACACGATTGGAAACACCATATATTTT	CASSSDTIGNTIYF	TRBV28	.	TRBJ1-3	.
TGTGCCAGCACCATCGGGGGGACAGGGTATAATTCACCCCTCCACTTT	CASTIGGTGYNSPLHF	TRBV28	.	TRBJ1-6	TRBD1
TGTGCCAGCAGCCCCAGGGCAAATGATGGCTACACCTTC	CASSPRANDGYTF	TRBV3-1/TRBV3-2	.	TRBJ1-2	.
TGTGCCAGCAGCTTAGGGGTCAGGGCTGAGCAGTTCTTC	CASSLGVRAEQFF	TRBV5-5	.	TRBJ2-1	.
TGTGCCAGCGCCATCCACCGACAGGGGGCAGGAGGCTACACCTTC	CASAIHRQGAGGYTF	TRBV6-5	.	TRBJ1-2	TRBD1
TGTGCCACCAGTGATGCGCCCCCGGGACAGGCTCCCCGAGGAGCTTTCTTT	CATSDAPPGQAPRGAFF	TRBV24-1	.	TRBJ1-1	TRBD1
TGTGCCAGCAGCGCCCGGGACAGAGATCAGCCCCAGCATTTT	CASSARDRDQPQHF	TRBV9	.	TRBJ1-5	TRBD1
TGTGCCGGCGGAGCCTCGAGGGAAGCTTTCTTT	CAGGASREAFF	TRBV6-5	.	TRBJ1-1	.
TGTGCCAGCAGTGAAGTTTGGAGCTCCTATAATTCACCCCTCCACTTT	CASSEVWSSYNSPLHF	TRBV6-1	.	TRBJ1-6	.
TGTGCCAGCACCCAAGCCCCGGCGGTCTCCTACGAGCAGTACTTC	CASTQAPAVSYEQYF	TRBV11-3	once	TRBJ2-7	.